This TCR beta chain appears in the sequencing data of a study of T cells after yellow fever vaccination (dated by TCRdb to about 2019). At the level of the whole study: Libraries from fractions with low cell numbers were prepared with the SMART-Seq v4 Ultra Low Input RNA kit. To follow T-cell clones before and after primary and booster YFV17D yellow fever vaccination, bulk TCR alpha and beta repertoires were sequenced over time. The cohort comprised two healthy male donors, one aged 18 to 30 and one aged 30 to 40 years. Bulk PBMC replicates and cell subsets were isolated from blood drawn at multiple timepoints before and after both primary and secondary immunization. The full study reports these points: After the booster, most clones that had expanded after primary vaccination were detected again (over 95% of CD4 and around 88% of CD8), suggesting broad maintenance of memory. Because the study included only two donors, the extent to which the findings can be generalized is limited. The secondary T-cell response was found to be weaker but faster than the primary response, with a peak reached on day 5 rather than on day 15. A small fraction of clonotypes appeared in both the CD4 and CD8 compartments, likely as a result of convergent recombination. Computational filtering was needed because FACS-sorted repertoires could contain abundant contaminating clonotypes from the bulk population.

This clonotype was seen ten or more times. Its antigen remains undetermined. Base qualities were left out, and no much larger clone turns up one base away. The treatment or condition label here, explained by the study, means: live attenuated yellow fever vaccine strain. At each blood-draw timepoint, two biological replicates of bulk PBMCs were collected. A standard Ficoll-Paque protocol was used to isolate PBMCs from peripheral blood. TriZol was used to extract RNA from bulk PBMCs, CD4 and CD8 fractions, and dextramer-positive and dextramer-negative fractions. TCR cDNA was synthesized by 5'RACE template switching, through which a universal primer site and unique molecular identifiers were introduced. Priming of cDNA synthesis was performed from both the TCR alpha and TCR beta constant segments. Library amplification used two PCR steps, and the second PCR step added sample barcodes and sequencing adapters. Libraries were sequenced on Illumina HiSeq 2500 (2x100 bp) or NovaSeq (2x150 bp). In the paper's pipeline: MIGEC handled demultiplexing of reads and collapsing into UMI consensus sequences, while MiXCR performed V(D)J alignment. Vaccine-responding clonotypes were identified with edgeR using replicate PBMC samples, with FDR below 0.01 and a log2 fold change above 5 up to day 15 being required. CD4 or CD8 identity was assigned to each bulk clonotype according to whether the clonotype was present at higher abundance in the sequenced CD4 repertoire or the sequenced CD8 repertoire. TCRdb handled the public reads itself, with Q25 trimming in fastp and clone calling in MiXCR, and kept productive beta chains. Every distinct CDR3 protein forms one entry, paired with its most common genes and DNA. TCRdb assigned the V and J calls; the authors' analysis was not used. The sample table lists about 340,000 distinct CDR3 sequences, over 8% of them with a count of one. The top ten hold roughly 18% of the sample.

The starting material was PBMCs, obtained on the day of the first yellow fever vaccination. This clonotype was obtained from a man younger than 30 who received the YFV17D yellow fever vaccine.

The DNA reads TGCGCCAGCAGCCAAGGAGCTTACCGTTGGGAGCAGCCCCAGCATTTT. This yields the protein CASSQGAYRWEQPQHF. The chain employs TRBV4-1 and TRBJ1-5; the D gene assignment is ambiguous. Between the V and J ends, shortened by 1 base and 7 bases respectively, the junction contains 17 bases. The CDR3, cysteine through phenylalanine, is 16 amino acids long. Only CDR3 DNA is held: 48 bases, read in frame from base 1. The germline V gene sets CDR1 to MGHRA and CDR2 to YSYEKL.